A selection of T cell receptor beta chains follows, all from one sample in a study of CD8+ T cells in alopecia areata. Clones were read by immunoSEQ multiplex PCR, and TCRdb kept only the in-frame ones, dropping some. The data hold approximately 140,000 clones, with approximately 87% observed a single time. Sequenced material: CD8+ T cells sorted from blood, taken at week 0. The receptors come from a human donor with alopecia areata. Each CDR3 is given with its conserved first and last residue. The order of the fields is J gene, D gene, V gene, clone size, CDR3 protein, CDR3 DNA. The D gene is left open where the match is weak. Size is omitted from some rows. Given values are once, few, many or a class for expanded clones.

j_call: TRBJ2-7; d_call: -; v_call: TRBV9; clone_size: -; cdr3_aa: CASSVAPAYEQYF; cdr3_nt: TGTGCCAGCAGCGTAGCACCCGCCTACGAGCAGTACTTC
j_call: TRBJ2-5; d_call: -; v_call: TRBV13; clone_size: -; cdr3_aa: CASSFGTSLQETQYF; cdr3_nt: TGTGCCAGCAGCTTCGGGACTTCCCTCCAAGAGACCCAGTACTTC
j_call: TRBJ2-1; d_call: -; v_call: TRBV11-1; clone_size: -; cdr3_aa: CASSLEAVIRYNEQFF; cdr3_nt: TGTGCCAGCAGCTTAGAGGCGGTTATAAGATACAATGAGCAGTTCTTC
j_call: TRBJ1-2; d_call: TRBD1; v_call: TRBV6-5; clone_size: -; cdr3_aa: CASSYEAGGAYYGYTF; cdr3_nt: TGTGCCAGCAGTTACGAGGCAGGGGGCGCGTACTATGGCTACACCTTC
j_call: TRBJ2-5; d_call: -; v_call: TRBV7-2; clone_size: -; cdr3_aa: CASSLTDEFQETQYF; cdr3_nt: TGTGCCAGCAGCTTAACAGACGAATTCCAAGAGACCCAGTACTTC
j_call: TRBJ2-7; d_call: TRBD1; v_call: TRBV19; clone_size: -; cdr3_aa: CASQGNGQGPYEQYF; cdr3_nt: TGTGCCAGCCAGGGCAATGGACAGGGCCCATACGAGCAGTACTTC
j_call: TRBJ2-2; d_call: -; v_call: TRBV21-1; clone_size: -; cdr3_aa: CASSKEGTGFSRPNTGELFF; cdr3_nt: TGTGCCAGCAGCAAAGAAGGGACAGGTTTTTCCCGTCCGAACACCGGGGAGCTGTTTTTT
j_call: TRBJ2-3; d_call: TRBD2; v_call: TRBV29-1; clone_size: -; cdr3_aa: CSVDYSGLESTDTQYF; cdr3_nt: TGCAGCGTTGACTATTCGGGACTAGAAAGCACAGATACGCAGTATTTT
j_call: TRBJ1-1; d_call: -; v_call: TRBV7-9; clone_size: -; cdr3_aa: CASSAAGAEAFF; cdr3_nt: TGTGCCAGCAGCGCCGCCGGGGCTGAAGCTTTCTTT
j_call: TRBJ2-1; d_call: TRBD2; v_call: TRBV28; clone_size: -; cdr3_aa: CASSLRGLAGGGSEQFF; cdr3_nt: TGTGCCAGCAGTTTACGGGGACTAGCGGGAGGAGGAAGTGAGCAGTTCTTC
j_call: TRBJ2-7; d_call: -; v_call: TRBV2; clone_size: -; cdr3_aa: CASMSNGEQYF; cdr3_nt: TGTGCCAGCATGTCCAACGGCGAGCAGTACTTC
j_call: TRBJ1-6; d_call: -; v_call: TRBV5-4; clone_size: -; cdr3_aa: CASSLGENSPLHF; cdr3_nt: TGTGCCAGCAGCTTGGGAGAAAATTCACCCCTCCACTTT
j_call: TRBJ2-1; d_call: -; v_call: TRBV19; clone_size: -; cdr3_aa: CASLGLDNEQFF; cdr3_nt: TGTGCCAGTTTGGGCCTCGACAATGAGCAGTTCTTC
j_call: TRBJ2-1; d_call: -; v_call: TRBV7-9; clone_size: -; cdr3_aa: CASSDEQFF; cdr3_nt: TGTGCCAGCAGCGATGAGCAGTTCTTC
j_call: TRBJ2-7; d_call: TRBD1; v_call: TRBV5-1; clone_size: -; cdr3_aa: CASSGGSGQGTYEQYF; cdr3_nt: TGCGCCAGCAGTGGAGGGTCGGGACAGGGGACCTACGAGCAGTACTTC
j_call: TRBJ2-7; d_call: TRBD2; v_call: TRBV7-8; clone_size: -; cdr3_aa: CASSLVSLPSGAYEQYF; cdr3_nt: TGTGCCAGCAGCTTAGTATCCCTCCCTAGCGGCGCCTACGAGCAGTACTTC
j_call: TRBJ2-3; d_call: -; v_call: TRBV5-1; clone_size: -; cdr3_aa: CASSLTGRLPDTQYF; cdr3_nt: TGCGCCAGCAGCTTGACAGGGAGGTTGCCAGATACGCAGTATTTT
j_call: TRBJ2-1; d_call: -; v_call: TRBV19; clone_size: -; cdr3_aa: CASSRTDNEQFF; cdr3_nt: TGTGCCAGTAGTAGAACAGACAATGAGCAGTTCTTC
j_call: TRBJ2-7; d_call: TRBD1; v_call: TRBV27; clone_size: -; cdr3_aa: CASSGGQGAIYEQYF; cdr3_nt: TGTGCCAGCAGTGGGGGACAGGGGGCAATCTACGAGCAGTACTTC
j_call: TRBJ2-1; d_call: TRBD2; v_call: TRBV30; clone_size: -; cdr3_aa: CAWSVAGGPGNEQFF; cdr3_nt: TGTGCCTGGAGTGTGGCGGGGGGGCCGGGTAATGAGCAGTTCTTC
j_call: TRBJ2-7; d_call: TRBD1; v_call: TRBV28; clone_size: -; cdr3_aa: CASSSGQSYEQYF; cdr3_nt: TGTGCCAGCAGTTCGGGACAGTCCTACGAGCAGTACTTC
j_call: TRBJ2-7; d_call: -; v_call: TRBV6-5; clone_size: -; cdr3_aa: CASSPPSYEQYF; cdr3_nt: TGTGCCAGCAGCCCCCCCTCCTACGAGCAGTACTTC
j_call: TRBJ2-2; d_call: -; v_call: TRBV27; clone_size: few; cdr3_aa: CASSFYAGGNTGELFF; cdr3_nt: TGTGCCAGCAGTTTTTACGCAGGTGGTAACACCGGGGAGCTGTTTTTT
j_call: TRBJ1-1; d_call: -; v_call: TRBV4-1; clone_size: few; cdr3_aa: CASSQEETGNTEAFF; cdr3_nt: TGCGCCAGCAGCCAAGAAGAGACAGGGAACACTGAAGCTTTCTTT
j_call: TRBJ2-7; d_call: -; v_call: TRBV6-5; clone_size: -; cdr3_aa: CASSYAVSPYEQYF; cdr3_nt: TGTGCCAGCAGTTACGCAGTTAGCCCCTACGAGCAGTACTTC
j_call: TRBJ2-7; d_call: -; v_call: TRBV4-2; clone_size: -; cdr3_aa: CASSQDLSGRNVAYEQYF; cdr3_nt: TGTGCCAGCAGCCAAGATCTCTCAGGGCGGAACGTGGCCTACGAGCAGTACTTC
j_call: TRBJ1-1; d_call: TRBD1; v_call: TRBV2; clone_size: -; cdr3_aa: CASSVFGQGMNTEAFF; cdr3_nt: TGTGCCAGCAGTGTCTTCGGACAGGGGATGAACACTGAAGCTTTCTTT
j_call: TRBJ2-1; d_call: -; v_call: TRBV7-2; clone_size: -; cdr3_aa: CASSLATVYNEQFF; cdr3_nt: TGTGCCAGCAGCTTAGCGACAGTGTACAATGAGCAGTTCTTC
j_call: TRBJ2-3; d_call: -; v_call: TRBV7-9; clone_size: -; cdr3_aa: CASSFGATGPLTDTQYF; cdr3_nt: TGTGCCAGCAGCTTTGGGGCGACGGGACCCTTAACAGATACGCAGTATTTT
j_call: TRBJ2-1; d_call: -; v_call: TRBV15; clone_size: -; cdr3_aa: CATSRDRNEQFF; cdr3_nt: TGTGCCACCAGCAGAGACAGAAATGAGCAGTTCTTC
j_call: TRBJ2-1; d_call: TRBD2; v_call: TRBV15; clone_size: few; cdr3_aa: CATSRDSGGGEQFF; cdr3_nt: TGTGCCACCAGCAGAGACTCGGGAGGTGGTGAGCAGTTCTTC
j_call: TRBJ2-1; d_call: -; v_call: TRBV25-1; clone_size: -; cdr3_aa: CASSQGGNEQFF; cdr3_nt: TGTGCCAGCAGTCAGGGCGGCAATGAGCAGTTCTTC
j_call: TRBJ1-5; d_call: -; v_call: TRBV12-5; clone_size: -; cdr3_aa: CASGPDRRNQPQHF; cdr3_nt: TGTGCTAGTGGTCCGGACAGACGTAATCAGCCCCAGCATTTT
j_call: TRBJ2-6; d_call: TRBD2; v_call: TRBV30; clone_size: -; cdr3_aa: CAWEPGLAGKYSGANVLTF; cdr3_nt: TGTGCCTGGGAACCGGGACTAGCGGGGAAGTACTCTGGGGCCAACGTCCTGACTTTC
j_call: TRBJ2-1; d_call: TRBD2; v_call: TRBV27; clone_size: -; cdr3_aa: CASSSGRAGEQFF; cdr3_nt: TGTGCCAGCTCTAGCGGGAGGGCGGGTGAGCAGTTCTTC
j_call: TRBJ1-5; d_call: -; v_call: TRBV4-2; clone_size: -; cdr3_aa: CASSNEFLGDRTQHF; cdr3_nt: TGTGCCAGCAGCAACGAGTTCTTGGGAGATCGGACCCAGCATTTT
j_call: TRBJ2-7; d_call: -; v_call: TRBV27; clone_size: -; cdr3_aa: CASSRRATASYEQYF; cdr3_nt: TGTGCCAGCAGCCGAAGGGCTACTGCCTCCTACGAGCAGTACTTC
j_call: TRBJ2-1; d_call: -; v_call: TRBV6-5; clone_size: few; cdr3_aa: CASSPPPGLEQFF; cdr3_nt: TGTGCCAGCAGTCCCCCTCCAGGGCTTGAGCAGTTCTTC
j_call: TRBJ2-1; d_call: TRBD2; v_call: TRBV29-1; clone_size: -; cdr3_aa: CSVEGGTSGRADDEQFF; cdr3_nt: TGCAGCGTTGAAGGAGGGACTAGCGGGAGGGCGGATGATGAGCAGTTCTTC
j_call: TRBJ2-2; d_call: TRBD2; v_call: TRBV27; clone_size: -; cdr3_aa: CASSPMTSGSFGGELFF; cdr3_nt: TGTGCCAGCAGCCCAATGACTAGCGGGAGTTTTGGCGGGGAGCTGTTTTTT
j_call: TRBJ2-1; d_call: -; v_call: TRBV12-5; clone_size: -; cdr3_aa: CASGLGGAGNEQFF; cdr3_nt: TGTGCTAGTGGTTTGGGGGGCGCGGGGAATGAGCAGTTCTTC
j_call: TRBJ2-1; d_call: TRBD2; v_call: TRBV7-9; clone_size: many; cdr3_aa: CASSHTSGAGNEQFF; cdr3_nt: TGTGCCAGCAGCCATACTAGCGGAGCTGGCAATGAGCAGTTCTTC
j_call: TRBJ1-2; d_call: -; v_call: TRBV9; clone_size: -; cdr3_aa: CASSVGGVAGGYTF; cdr3_nt: TGTGCCAGCAGCGTCGGGGGGGTTGCTGGTGGCTACACCTTC
j_call: TRBJ2-1; d_call: -; v_call: TRBV5-1; clone_size: -; cdr3_aa: CASSTVGQNNEQFF; cdr3_nt: TGCGCCAGCAGCACGGTTGGACAGAACAATGAGCAGTTCTTC
j_call: TRBJ2-7; d_call: TRBD2; v_call: TRBV18; clone_size: -; cdr3_aa: CASSPPTSGAYEQYF; cdr3_nt: TGTGCCAGCTCACCACCGACTAGCGGGGCCTACGAGCAGTACTTC
j_call: TRBJ2-1; d_call: TRBD1; v_call: TRBV27; clone_size: -; cdr3_aa: CASSPRQGREQFF; cdr3_nt: TGTGCCAGCAGTCCCCGACAGGGTAGAGAGCAGTTCTTC
j_call: TRBJ1-4; d_call: -; v_call: TRBV29-1; clone_size: -; cdr3_aa: CSVGAITGLFF; cdr3_nt: TGCAGCGTTGGGGCCATTACGGGACTGTTTTTT
j_call: TRBJ2-7; d_call: TRBD1; v_call: TRBV10-3; clone_size: -; cdr3_aa: CAIRPGQGAYEQYF; cdr3_nt: TGTGCCATCAGGCCGGGACAGGGGGCGTACGAGCAGTACTTC
j_call: TRBJ1-2; d_call: -; v_call: TRBV7-6; clone_size: -; cdr3_aa: CASSLFSGPRLDRGYTF; cdr3_nt: TGTGCCAGCAGCTTATTTTCCGGCCCCCGTTTAGATCGTGGCTACACCTTC
j_call: TRBJ2-1; d_call: TRBD2; v_call: TRBV9; clone_size: -; cdr3_aa: CASSGEGRHGLDEQFF; cdr3_nt: TGTGCCAGCAGCGGGGAGGGCAGGCACGGCCTCGATGAGCAGTTCTTC
j_call: TRBJ1-5; d_call: TRBD1; v_call: TRBV27; clone_size: -; cdr3_aa: CASSTPTGRSNQPQHF; cdr3_nt: TGTGCCAGCAGTACTCCGACAGGGAGAAGCAATCAGCCCCAGCATTTT
j_call: TRBJ2-7; d_call: -; v_call: TRBV2; clone_size: -; cdr3_aa: CASSSRDRSYEQYF; cdr3_nt: TGTGCCAGCAGCTCCCGGGACCGGTCCTACGAGCAGTACTTC
j_call: TRBJ2-1; d_call: -; v_call: TRBV29-1; clone_size: few; cdr3_aa: CSVVRNEQFF; cdr3_nt: TGCAGCGTTGTCCGGAATGAGCAGTTCTTC
j_call: TRBJ2-7; d_call: -; v_call: TRBV28; clone_size: -; cdr3_aa: CASSLGAYEQYF; cdr3_nt: TGTGCCAGCAGTTTGGGCGCGTACGAGCAGTACTTC
j_call: TRBJ2-7; d_call: -; v_call: TRBV7-8; clone_size: -; cdr3_aa: CASSLGAGVHYEQYF; cdr3_nt: TGTGCCAGCAGCTTAGGCGCAGGGGTACACTACGAGCAGTACTTC